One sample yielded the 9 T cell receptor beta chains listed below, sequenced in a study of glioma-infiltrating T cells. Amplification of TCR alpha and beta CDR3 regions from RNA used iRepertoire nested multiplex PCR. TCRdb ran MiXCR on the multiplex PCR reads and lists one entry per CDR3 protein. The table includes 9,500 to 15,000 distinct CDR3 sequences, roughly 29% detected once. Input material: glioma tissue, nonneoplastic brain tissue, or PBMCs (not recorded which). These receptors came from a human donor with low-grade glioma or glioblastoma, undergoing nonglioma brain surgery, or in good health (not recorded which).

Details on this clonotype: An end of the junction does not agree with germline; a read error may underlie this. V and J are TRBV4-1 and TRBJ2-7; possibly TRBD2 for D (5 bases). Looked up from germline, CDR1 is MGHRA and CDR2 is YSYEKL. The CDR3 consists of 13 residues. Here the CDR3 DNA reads TGCGCCAGCAGACAAGAGGACTCATACGAGCAGTACTTC. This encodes CASRQEDSYEQYF.

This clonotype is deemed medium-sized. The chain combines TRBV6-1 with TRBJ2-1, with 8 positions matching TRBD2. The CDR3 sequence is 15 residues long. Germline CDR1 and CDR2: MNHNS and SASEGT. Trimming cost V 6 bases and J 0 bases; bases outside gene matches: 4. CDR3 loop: CASRSLAVSYNEQFF. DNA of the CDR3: TGTGCCAGCAGGTCACTAGCGGTCTCCTACAATGAGCAGTTCTTC.

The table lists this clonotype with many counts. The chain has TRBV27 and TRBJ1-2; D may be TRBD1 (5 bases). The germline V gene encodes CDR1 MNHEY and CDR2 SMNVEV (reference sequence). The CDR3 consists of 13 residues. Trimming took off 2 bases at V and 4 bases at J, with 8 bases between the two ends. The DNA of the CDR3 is TGTGCCAGCAGTTTAGGGACGGGCTATGGCTACACCTTC. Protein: CASSLGTGYGYTF.

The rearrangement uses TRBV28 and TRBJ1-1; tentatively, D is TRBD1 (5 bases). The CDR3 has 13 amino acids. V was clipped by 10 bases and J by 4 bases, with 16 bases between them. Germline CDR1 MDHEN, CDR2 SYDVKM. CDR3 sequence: CATTGTVSTEAFF. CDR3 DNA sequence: TGTGCCACCACCGGGACTGTCAGCACTGAAGCTTTCTTT. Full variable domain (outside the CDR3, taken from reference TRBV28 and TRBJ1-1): DVKVTQSSRYLVKRTGEKVFLECVQDMDHENMFWYRQDPGLGLRLIYFSYDVKMKEKGDIPEGYSVSREKKERFSLILESASTNQTSMYLCATTGTVSTEAFFGQGTRLTVV.

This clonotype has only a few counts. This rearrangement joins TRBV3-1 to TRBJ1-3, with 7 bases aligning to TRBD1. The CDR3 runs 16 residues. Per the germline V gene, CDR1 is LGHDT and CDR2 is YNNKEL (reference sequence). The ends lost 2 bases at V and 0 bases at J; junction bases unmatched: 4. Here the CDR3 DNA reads TGTGCCAGCAGCCAACCGGGACAGTTCTCTGGAAACACCATATATTTT. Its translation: CASSQPGQFSGNTIYF.

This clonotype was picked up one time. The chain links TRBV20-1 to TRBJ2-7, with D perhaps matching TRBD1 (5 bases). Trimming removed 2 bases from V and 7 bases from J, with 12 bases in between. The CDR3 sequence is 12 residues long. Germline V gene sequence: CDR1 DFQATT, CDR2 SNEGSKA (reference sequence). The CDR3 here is CSARRGKVEQYF. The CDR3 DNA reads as TGCAGTGCTAGAAGGGGAAAGGTTGAGCAGTACTTC.

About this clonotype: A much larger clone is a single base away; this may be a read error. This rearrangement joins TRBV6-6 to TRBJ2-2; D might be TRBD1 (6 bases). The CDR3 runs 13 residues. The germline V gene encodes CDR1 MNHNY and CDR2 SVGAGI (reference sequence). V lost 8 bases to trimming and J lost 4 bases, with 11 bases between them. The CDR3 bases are TGTGCCAGCCACAAAGGGGGCACCGGGGAGCTGTTTTTT. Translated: CASHKGGTGELFF.

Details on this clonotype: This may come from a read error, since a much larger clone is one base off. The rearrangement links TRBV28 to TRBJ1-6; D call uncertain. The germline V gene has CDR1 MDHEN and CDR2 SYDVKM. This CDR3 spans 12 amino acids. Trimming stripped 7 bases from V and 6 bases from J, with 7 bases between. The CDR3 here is CASKALNSPLHF. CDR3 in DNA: TGTGCCAGCAAAGCCCTTAATTCACCCCTCCACTTT.

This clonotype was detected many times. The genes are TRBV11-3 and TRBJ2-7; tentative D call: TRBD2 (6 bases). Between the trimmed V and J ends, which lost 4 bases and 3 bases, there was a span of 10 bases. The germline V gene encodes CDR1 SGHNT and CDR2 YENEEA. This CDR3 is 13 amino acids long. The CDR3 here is CASSSRGFYEQYF. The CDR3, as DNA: TGTGCCAGCAGCTCCCGGGGGTTCTACGAGCAGTACTTC.